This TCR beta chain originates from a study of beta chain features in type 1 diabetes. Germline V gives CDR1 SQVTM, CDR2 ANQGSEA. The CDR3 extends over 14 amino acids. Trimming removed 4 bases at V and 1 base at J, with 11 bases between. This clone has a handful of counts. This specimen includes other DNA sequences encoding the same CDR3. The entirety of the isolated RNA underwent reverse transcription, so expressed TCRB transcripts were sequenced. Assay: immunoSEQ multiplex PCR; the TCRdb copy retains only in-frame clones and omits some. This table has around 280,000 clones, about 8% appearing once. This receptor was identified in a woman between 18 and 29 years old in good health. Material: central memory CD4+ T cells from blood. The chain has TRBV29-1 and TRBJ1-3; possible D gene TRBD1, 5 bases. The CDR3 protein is CSVAAGGSGNTIYF. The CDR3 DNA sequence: TGCAGCGTTGCAGCGGGGGGATCTGGAAACACCATATATTTT. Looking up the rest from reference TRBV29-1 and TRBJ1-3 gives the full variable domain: SAVISQKPSRDICQRGTSLTIQCQVDSQVTMMFWYRQQPGQSLTLIATANQGSEATYESGFVIDKFPISRPNLTFSTLTVSNMSPEDSSIYLCSVAAGGSGNTIYFGEGSWLTVV.